This T cell receptor beta chain was identified during a study of cytomegalovirus exposure and HLA in healthy donors. Overall study findings and caveats: As was reported, the classifier diagnosed cytomegalovirus status with high specificity and sensitivity. The study carried out a later analysis of TCR beta sequences. It associated 15,000 to 20,000 of them with specific HLA alleles at a false discovery rate of 0.05. Sequencing likely caused a cluster of highly shared sequence variants.

The CDR3 contains 15 residues. J lost 2 bases, V lost 5 bases, and 5 bases had no gene match. The germline V gene has CDR1 LNHDA and CDR2 SQIVND (reference sequence). With 60 Vbeta and 13 Jbeta primers, the PCR was carried out. Generated by immunoSEQ multiplex PCR, the TCRdb table keeps only in-frame clones and is missing some. The sample includes some 96,000 clones, about 75% seen only once; the top ten take about 7%. The count of this clone is one. Its specificity is unknown. What was sequenced was PBMCs. The clonotype originates from a man aged 35-49 years in good health and CMV-seropositive. The chain joins TRBV19 to TRBJ2-1; 8 bases line up with TRBD2. The CDR3 DNA follows: TGTGCCAGTAGTGGCGGGAGGCGCACCTACAATGAGCAGTTCTTC. Encoded protein: CASSGGRRTYNEQFF.